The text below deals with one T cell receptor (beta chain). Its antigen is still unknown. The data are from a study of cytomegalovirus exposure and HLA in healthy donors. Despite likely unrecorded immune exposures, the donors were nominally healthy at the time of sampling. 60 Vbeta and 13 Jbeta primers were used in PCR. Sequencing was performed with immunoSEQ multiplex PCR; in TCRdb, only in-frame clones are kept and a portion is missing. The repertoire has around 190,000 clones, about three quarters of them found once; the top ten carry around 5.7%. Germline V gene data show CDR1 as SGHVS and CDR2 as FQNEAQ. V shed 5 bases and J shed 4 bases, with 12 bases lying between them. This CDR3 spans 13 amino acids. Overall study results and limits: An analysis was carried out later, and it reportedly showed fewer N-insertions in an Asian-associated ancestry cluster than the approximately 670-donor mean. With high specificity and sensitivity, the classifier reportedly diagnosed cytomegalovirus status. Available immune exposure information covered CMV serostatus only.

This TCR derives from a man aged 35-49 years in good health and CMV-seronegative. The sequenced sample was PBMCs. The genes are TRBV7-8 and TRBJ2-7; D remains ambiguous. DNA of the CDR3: TGTGCCAGCAGCCCTAGACCGATGTACGAGCAGTACTTC. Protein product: CASSPRPMYEQYF.